This T cell receptor beta chain comes out of a study of blood T cell repertoires in COVID-19. Looking at the study overall: The study drew acute and convalescent COVID-19 samples from the United States, Italy and Spain. Sample material is recorded as cDNA or gDNA derived from T cells, B-cell-depleted T cells, or PBMCs.

Note on this clone: Mismatch with germline at one junction end may stem from a read error.

In germline, CDR1 is SSHAT, CDR2 FNYEAQ (reference sequence). CDR3 length equals 14 residues. Source study methods: Reference gene primer amplification gave estimated nucleated cell counts. Profiled with immunoSEQ multiplex PCR; TCRdb holds only in-frame clones, not every one. That table gives V, J and clone size, and the DNA gave D and trimming. This table has 250,000 to 350,000 clones, roughly 91% appearing once. The receptor was isolated from a man aged 25 to 40 with acute or convalescent COVID-19. The genes are TRBV7-7 and TRBJ2-5; possible D gene TRBD1, 6 bases. Sequenced: peripheral blood. In DNA form, the CDR3 reads TGTGCTAGCAGCGGCACAGGGATCGGAGAGACCCAGTACTTC. Translated, it gives CASSGTGIGETQYF. The full variable domain, completed using reference TRBV7-7 and TRBJ2-5, is GAGVSQSPRYKVTKRGQDVTLRCDPISSHATLYWYQQALGQGPEFLTYFNYEAQPDKSGLPSDRFSAERPEGSISTLTIQRTEQRDSAMYRCASSGTGIGETQYFGPGTRLLVL.